A single sample gave rise to the 26 T cell receptor beta chains below, sequenced in a study of CD8 T cells in Susac syndrome. RNA was extracted with the RNeasy kit, and a quantity of about 0.5 to 1 ug was reverse transcribed using random hexamers. One entry per CDR3 protein results from TCRdb running MiXCR on the immunoSEQ multiplex PCR reads. Seen here are 150,000 to 200,000 distinct CDR3 sequences, more than 90% observed once, and the top ten hold about 0.093%. Sequences were obtained from CD4+ T cells from PBMCs. The receptor set was obtained from a human donor with multiple sclerosis.

This chain joins TRBV20-1 and TRBJ2-6; no reliable D call. The CDR3 totals 11 residues. Trimming cost V 5 bases and J 4 bases, with 3 bases left between them. CDR1 and CDR2 (germline): DFQATT, SNEGSKA (reference sequence). The CDR3 sequence is CSALGANVLTF. The CDR3 DNA sequence: TGCAGTGCTCTCGGGGCCAACGTCCTGACTTTC.

The chain combines TRBV20-1 with TRBJ1-6; D is uncertain. The germline V gene encodes CDR1 DFQATT and CDR2 SNEGSKA (reference sequence). The CDR3 is 12 amino acids. The V end lost 3 bases, the J end lost 8 bases, and 8 bases lay between the germline ends. The CDR3 DNA reads as TGCAGTGCTAGTGGGCTCTATTCACCCCTCCACTTT. Protein sequence: CSASGLYSPLHF.

The chain recombines TRBV9 with TRBJ1-2, with TRBD1 identical over 11 bases. This CDR3 has 15 residues. The trim removed 2 bases at V and 7 bases at J, leaving 7 bases unmatched. The germline V gene encodes CDR1 SGDLS and CDR2 YYNGEE. CDR3 nucleotide sequence: TGTGCCAGCAGCGTTAGGACAGGGGGCGCGGGTGGCTACACCTTC. Amino acids: CASSVRTGGAGGYTF.

The J gene is TRBJ2-7, the V gene TRBV30, with 7 nucleotides matching TRBD1. This CDR3 is built from 14 residues. CDR1 and CDR2 (germline): GTSNPN, SVGIG (reference sequence). The junction had 9 bases not matched to a gene; V was cut back by 2 bases and J by 5 bases. The CDR3 nucleotides are TGTGCCTGGAGTCTAGGGCTTGACAGGGACGAGCAGTACTTC. Amino acid sequence: CAWSLGLDRDEQYF. The variable domain in full, with the rest retrieved from reference TRBV30 and TRBJ2-7, is SQTIHQWPATLVQPVGSPLSLECTVEGTSNPNLYWYRQAAGRGLQLLFYSVGIGQISSEVPQNLSASRPQDRQFILSSKKLLLSDSGFYLCAWSLGLDRDEQYFGPGTRLTVT.

This clonotype appeared once. Here the CDR3 reads CASSTGSRGYTF. The CDR3 DNA reads as TGTGCCAGCAGCACAGGGTCTCGTGGCTACACCTTC. The chain recombines TRBV28 with TRBJ1-2; D perhaps matches TRBD1 (6 bases). CDR1 is MDHEN, CDR2 SYDVKM, per germline. Deletions cut 6 bases from V and 7 bases from J, with 12 bases between. The CDR3 is 12 amino acids.

This clonotype has just a few counts. V and J are TRBV27 and TRBJ1-6, with D possibly matching TRBD1 (5 bases). The CDR3 sequence is 14 residues long. Germline V gene lookup returns CDR1 MNHEY and CDR2 SMNVEV (reference sequence). V shed 2 bases and J shed 7 bases, with 9 bases lying between them. CDR3 bases: TGTGCCAGCAGTTTAGGGGGGAGCAATTCACCCCTCCACTTT. Its translation is CASSLGGSNSPLHF.

J is TRBJ2-3 and V is TRBV12-3 or TRBV12-4; D perhaps matches TRBD1 (6 bases). This CDR3 is built from 16 residues. V was pared by 4 bases and J by 2 bases, with 16 bases between. The CDR3 coding sequence is TGTGCCAGCAGTTCGTTACAGGGTGGAATCACAGATACGCAGTATTTT. It codes for CASSSLQGGITDTQYF.

The gene calls are TRBV20-1 and TRBJ1-2, with a tentative D call TRBD1 (5 bases). This CDR3 spans 12 amino acids. V dropped 5 bases and J dropped 4 bases, with 11 bases sitting between them. The germline CDR1 and CDR2 sequences are DFQATT and SNEGSKA (reference sequence). CDR3 nucleotides: TGCAGTGCTGCCAGGGAACCCTATGGCTACACCTTC. Protein product: CSAAREPYGYTF.

The V gene is TRBV6-2 or TRBV6-3, the J gene TRBJ2-1; a possible D gene is TRBD2 (6 bases). The CDR3 length is 16 residues. Looked up from germline, CDR1 is MNHEY and CDR2 is SVGEGT. V dropped 2 bases and J dropped 1 base, with 12 bases sitting between them. The CDR3, as DNA: TGTGCCAGCAGTTACGGTTGGACTACTTCCTACAATGAGCAGTTCTTC. It is translated as CASSYGWTTSYNEQFF.

This chain connects TRBV19 to TRBJ2-6; D gene uncertain. CDR1 is LNHDA, CDR2 SQIVND, per germline (reference sequence). Trimming removed 5 bases from V and 0 bases from J, with 8 bases in between. CDR3 length: 15 amino acids. CDR3 region: CASSSQSSGANVLTF. The CDR3 DNA sequence: TGTGCCAGTAGTTCCCAGAGCTCTGGGGCCAACGTCCTGACTTTC.

In this sample, this clonotype turned up a few times. The chain links TRBV15 to TRBJ2-3; TRBD1 matches 9 bases. The CDR3 consists of 14 residues. The J segment lost 4 bases and the V segment lost 8 bases, leaving 7 bases of the junction unmatched. Germline lookup yields CDR1 LNHNV and CDR2 YYDKDF (reference sequence). CDR3 loop: CATLRDRVPDTQYF. CDR3 in DNA: TGTGCCACCCTCCGGGACAGGGTTCCAGATACGCAGTATTTT.

In its sample, this clonotype was seen once. V and J are TRBV20-1 and TRBJ2-3; D gene ambiguous. CDR1 is DFQATT, CDR2 SNEGSKA, per germline (reference sequence). The CDR3 covers 14 residues. Trimming removed 0 bases at V and 2 bases at J, with 9 bases between. In nucleotides, the CDR3 is TGCAGTGCTAGAGATGTGCCCAACACAGATACGCAGTATTTT. It yields the protein CSARDVPNTDTQYF.

The J gene is TRBJ1-1, the V gene TRBV20-1, with 8 bases aligning to TRBD1. The CDR3 sequence is 13 residues long. Germline-derived CDR1 and CDR2 are DFQATT and SNEGSKA (reference sequence). Trimming cost V 6 bases and J 5 bases; bases outside gene matches: 8. Here the CDR3 reads CSASGNRGTEAFF. CDR3 sequence (DNA): TGCAGTGCGTCCGGGAACAGGGGGACTGAAGCTTTCTTT.

The chain recombines TRBV29-1 with TRBJ2-1, with 8 bases fitting TRBD1. The V and J ends lost 4 bases and 3 bases, in that order; junction bases with no gene match: 5. Germline V gene sequence: CDR1 SQVTM, CDR2 ANQGSEA. The CDR3 has 14 amino acids. The CDR3 is CSVVRDRSYNEQFF. The CDR3 coding sequence is TGCAGCGTTGTCCGGGACAGGAGCTACAATGAGCAGTTCTTC.

The genes are TRBV4-1 and TRBJ2-5; D ambiguous. Germline lookup yields CDR1 MGHRA and CDR2 YSYEKL. This CDR3 contains 13 residues. The V end was cut by 2 bases, the J end by 4 bases, with 8 bases between. CDR3 DNA: TGCGCCAGCAGCCAATGGAGAGGAGAGACCCAGTACTTC. This encodes CASSQWRGETQYF.

This chain connects TRBV30 to TRBJ2-5, with 10 nucleotides matching TRBD2. This CDR3 has 14 residues. V lost 2 bases and J lost 1; bases outside the gene matches: 1. The germline V gene has CDR1 GTSNPN and CDR2 SVGIG (reference sequence). The DNA of the CDR3 is TGTGCCTGGAGTTTAGCGGGGGGCCAAGAGACCCAGTACTTC. It translates to CAWSLAGGQETQYF.

The chain carries TRBV12-5 and TRBJ2-7, with D unresolved. The V gene lost 4 bases and the J gene lost 3 bases, with 4 bases spanning the gap. The length of the CDR3 is 11 residues. The V gene's germline CDR1 is LGHNT and CDR2 FRNRAP. CDR3 loop: CASGYHYEQYF. CDR3 nucleotides: TGTGCTAGTGGTTATCACTACGAGCAGTACTTC.

The V call is TRBV5-1, the J call TRBJ1-4; D unclear. The CDR3 consists of 13 residues. The V gene's germline CDR1 is SGHRS and CDR2 YFSETQ. The V gene lost 0 bases and the J gene lost 7 bases, with 7 bases spanning the gap. The CDR3 nucleotides are TGCGCCAGCAGCTTGGCCGGTGGTGAAAAACTGTTTTTT. This codes for CASSLAGGEKLFF. Full variable domain (missing parts from reference TRBV5-1 and TRBJ1-4): KAGVTQTPRYLIKTRGQQVTLSCSPISGHRSVSWYQQTPGQGLQFLFEYFSETQRNKGNFPGRFSGRQFSNSRSEMNVSTLELGDSALYLCASSLAGGEKLFFGSGTQLSVL.

The chain joins TRBV3-1 to TRBJ2-1, with TRBD2 matching 12 bases. Germline CDR1 LGHDT, CDR2 YNNKEL (reference sequence). The CDR3 spans 15 residues. J gave up 5 bases and V 4 bases, and 3 bases lay outside the gene matches. This CDR3 reads CASSLRLAGDNEQFF. CDR3 DNA: TGTGCCAGCAGCCTCAGACTAGCGGGGGACAATGAGCAGTTCTTC.

The V and J genes are TRBV23-1 and TRBJ1-3; D remains ambiguous. TRBV23-1 is an ORF, and what it does is uncertain. The germline V and J ends were trimmed by 3 bases and 0 bases, with 15 bases remaining between them. The CDR3 extends over 17 amino acids. The CDR3 reads CASSHGQSDHSGNTIYF. In DNA form, the CDR3 reads TGCGCCAGCAGTCACGGGCAGAGCGACCACTCTGGAAACACCATATATTTT.

The chain is built from TRBV5-6 and TRBJ2-2; possibly TRBD2 for D (6 bases). Between the trimmed V and J ends, which lost 4 bases and 6 bases, there was a span of 13 bases. This CDR3 region has 14 residues. Per the germline V gene, CDR1 is SGHDT and CDR2 is YYEEEE. CDR3 residues: CASSPPGRPGELFF. As DNA, the CDR3 is TGTGCCAGCAGCCCGCCGGGGAGGCCCGGGGAGCTGTTTTTT.

The V and J genes are TRBV12-3 or TRBV12-4 and TRBJ2-5; 8 bases align to TRBD1. The junction had 12 bases not matched to a gene; V was cut back by 5 bases and J by 7 bases. The CDR3 extends over 15 amino acids. The CDR3 bases are TGTGCCAGCAGTATGACAGGGGACGGGTCTGGGACCCAGTACTTC. Its translation is CASSMTGDGSGTQYF.

The V call is TRBV18, the J call TRBJ1-1, with D possibly being TRBD1 (6 bases). Germline V gives CDR1 KGHSH, CDR2 LQKENI. V was pared by 2 bases and J by 3 bases, with 10 bases between. This CDR3 region has 14 residues. The CDR3 DNA sequence: TGTGCCAGCTCACCAGGGGGCACGGACACTGAAGCTTTCTTT. Amino acids: CASSPGGTDTEAFF.

The V gene is TRBV7-3, the J gene TRBJ2-1; D is unresolved. V was pared by 2 bases and J by 0 bases, with 14 bases between. The CDR3 sequence is 17 residues long. Germline loops: CDR1 SGHTA, CDR2 FQGTGA. This chain's CDR3 is CASSLYGFPGSYNEQFF. As DNA, the CDR3 is TGTGCCAGCAGCTTATATGGTTTCCCCGGCTCCTACAATGAGCAGTTCTTC. Variable domain in full (rest from reference TRBV7-3 and TRBJ2-1): GAGVSQTPSNKVTEKGKYVELRCDPISGHTALYWYRQSLGQGPEFLIYFQGTGAADDSGLPNDRFFAVRPEGSVSTLKIQRTERGDSAVYLCASSLYGFPGSYNEQFFGPGTRLTVL.

V usage is TRBV20-1 and J usage is TRBJ2-3; 8 nucleotides line up with TRBD2. Germline CDR1 reads DFQATT; CDR2 reads SNEGSKA (reference sequence). The CDR3 contains 14 residues. V lost 4 bases and J lost 5; bases outside the gene matches: 8. The DNA for the CDR3 is TGCAGTGCTAAGGCGGGGGGCCCGCTAGATACGCAGTATTTT. Amino acids: CSAKAGGPLDTQYF.

The chain has TRBV12-3 or TRBV12-4 and TRBJ1-1; possible D gene TRBD1, 6 bases. This CDR3 is built from 15 residues. V lost 6 bases, J lost 1 base, and 15 bases lay in between. The CDR3 DNA sequence: TGTGCCAGCAGCCGGCGTCAGGGGTCGAACACTGAAGCTTTCTTT. Amino acid sequence: CASSRRQGSNTEAFF.